This TCR beta chain was recorded in a study of T cell responses to AZD1222 COVID-19 vaccine. The CDR3 extends over 14 amino acids. In germline, CDR1 is KGHDR, CDR2 SFDVKD. V dropped 7 bases and J dropped 5 bases, with 16 bases sitting between them. Measured with immunoSEQ multiplex PCR; TCRdb has only the in-frame clones, and not every one. Among 96,000 or so clones listed, around 89% were seen once. The receptor was derived from an adult in good health. The sequenced sample was peripheral blood, obtained on day 0 of AZD1222 vaccination. The chain has TRBV24-1 and TRBJ1-1, with D possibly being TRBD1 (5 bases). CDR3: CATRGPFEGTEAFF. CDR3 nucleotides: TGTGCCACCAGAGGCCCCTTCGAGGGGACTGAAGCTTTCTTT.